The T cell receptor (beta chain) described here comes from a study of cytomegalovirus exposure and HLA in healthy donors. In this sample, this clone turned up a few times. The target antigen is unknown. Unmatched junction bases numbered 4, after V lost 5 bases and J lost 1 base. The germline V gene has CDR1 SEHNR and CDR2 FQNEAQ (reference sequence). The CDR3 covers 14 residues. Primers: 60 Vbeta forward and 13 Jbeta reverse. Libraries were prepared by immunoSEQ multiplex PCR; TCRdb keeps only in-frame clonotypes and omits some of them. This table has around 130,000 clones, roughly 70% appearing once. Study findings and constraints: Published work reported that the classifier diagnosed cytomegalovirus status with high specificity and sensitivity.

Sequencing input: PBMCs. This chain connects TRBV7-9 to TRBJ1-1, with TRBD1 identical over 7 bases. The source is a man between 35 and 55 years old in good health and CMV-seropositive. The CDR3 DNA reads as TGTGCCAGCAGCCCCCGACAGGGGAACACTGAAGCTTTCTTT. Translating it yields CASSPRQGNTEAFF.